This TCR beta chain was recorded in a study of cytomegalovirus exposure and HLA in healthy donors. Study observations and caveats: Specificity of a few CMV-associated chains for CMV antigens was verified in vitro.

The PCR had 60 Vbeta and 13 Jbeta primers. Sequenced by immunoSEQ multiplex PCR; TCRdb stores in-frame clones only, minus some. The table lists roughly 150,000 clones, around 82% of them singletons. Concerning this clone: No antigen is known for it.

V shed 3 bases and J 1 base; nucleotides not matched to a gene: 2. CDR3 size: 14 residues. Germline loops: CDR1 GTSNPN, CDR2 SVGIG (reference sequence). This sequence was found in a woman aged 40 to 55 in good health and CMV-seropositive. The chain has TRBV30 and TRBJ2-2; TRBD1 aligns across 7 bases. Sequenced input: PBMCs. CDR3 nucleotides: TGTGCCTGGAGAAGGGACAGGAACACCGGGGAGCTGTTTTTT. Its translation: CAWRRDRNTGELFF.